The 10 T cell receptor beta chains presented below share a single source sample, sequenced in a study of regulatory T cells in long-lasting Graves disease. Described time point: newly diagnosed GD, antithyroid drugs for less than 3 months. The TCR library used RNA extracted from PBMCs. To make TCR beta libraries, researchers used iRepertoire HTBI primers and Arm-PCR of CDR3 regions. TCRdb reanalysed the multiplex PCR reads using MiXCR and keeps one entry per CDR3 protein. In the table there are 360,000 or so distinct CDR3 sequences, 15% to 20% of which are singletons. The same data also went into a second study, on T cells in Graves' hyperthyroidism and ophthalmopathy.

Sequenced here: peripheral blood mononuclear cells (PBMCs), sampled at new diagnosis, from a patient treated with antithyroid drugs. All receptors derive from a woman younger than 35 with Graves disease.

Many counts were recorded for this clonotype. The rearrangement links TRBV11-2 to TRBJ2-3; TRBD2 aligns across 13 bases. Trimming cost V 5 bases and J 5 bases; bases outside gene matches: 4. Germline V gene sequence: CDR1 SGHAT, CDR2 FQNNGV. The CDR3 runs 15 residues. The chain's CDR3 is CASSALAGGQDTQYF. CDR3 in DNA: TGTGCCAGCAGCGCACTAGCGGGGGGGCAAGATACGCAGTATTTT.

This clonotype was detected a few times. The chain carries TRBV4-1 and TRBJ1-1, with 7 nucleotides matching TRBD1. Germline CDR1 MGHRA, CDR2 YSYEKL. The V segment lost 4 bases and the J segment 1 base; nucleotides outside the gene matches: 12. This CDR3 is 17 amino acids long. For the CDR3, the DNA is TGCGCCAGCAGCCCGGGGGGCAGGGGGAAAGCGAACACTGAAGCTTTCTTT. This gives the protein CASSPGGRGKANTEAFF.

The chain recombines TRBV6-2 or TRBV6-3 with TRBJ2-1, with 9 bases that match TRBD1. After removal of 5 bases from V and 2 bases from J, the junction contained 10 bases not matched to a gene. The V gene's germline CDR1 is MNHEY and CDR2 SVGEGT. CDR3 length: 17 amino acids. In DNA, the CDR3 is TGTGCCAGCAGTCATGACAGGGGGTCGGAGCCCTACAATGAGCAGTTCTTC. The encoded protein is CASSHDRGSEPYNEQFF.

The chain combines TRBV5-4 with TRBJ2-2, with 7 bases lining up with TRBD1. CDR3 length equals 15 residues. J lost 5 bases, V lost 4 bases, and 8 bases had no gene match. Germline assignment: CDR1 SGHNT and CDR2 YYREEE (reference sequence). The CDR3 DNA sequence: TGTGCCAGCAGCGGCCCGGGACAGCGAACCGGGGAGCTGTTTTTT. This gives the protein CASSGPGQRTGELFF.

The rearrangement links TRBV18 to TRBJ1-1; 7 bases agree with TRBD1. The CDR3 is 14 residues long. The V segment lost 10 bases and the J segment 1 base; nucleotides outside the gene matches: 9. CDR1 KGHSH and CDR2 LQKENI come from the germline V gene. CDR3 DNA sequence: TGTGCCAACTCTCAGGGGGGTAGGAACACTGAAGCTTTCTTT. This translates into CANSQGGRNTEAFF.

This clonotype turned up a few times. The rearrangement joins TRBV27 to TRBJ1-5, with a tentative D call TRBD1 (5 bases). CDR3 size: 14 residues. Trimming took off 6 bases at V and 5 bases at J, with 14 bases between the two ends. Per the germline V gene, CDR1 is MNHEY and CDR2 is SMNVEV (reference sequence). The CDR3 loop is CASRPQGNYQPQHF. The CDR3 nucleotides are TGTGCCAGCAGACCTCAGGGAAACTATCAGCCCCAGCATTTT.

There are many counts of this clonotype. J is TRBJ2-2 and V is TRBV3-1; TRBD1 agrees at 7 bases. V lost 1 base to trimming and J lost 4 bases; unmatched junction nucleotides: 9. The germline V gene has CDR1 LGHDT and CDR2 YNNKEL (reference sequence). The CDR3 extends over 17 amino acids. CDR3 sequence (DNA): TGTGCCAGCAGCCAAGGGGCTACAGGGGTTCTCACCGGGGAGCTGTTTTTT. Translated: CASSQGATGVLTGELFF. The variable domain in full, completed from reference TRBV3-1 and TRBJ2-2, reads DTAVSQTPKYLVTQMGNDKSIKCEQNLGHDTMYWYKQDSKKFLKIMFSYNNKELIINETVPNRFSPKSPDKAHLNLHINSLELGDSAVYFCASSQGATGVLTGELFFGEGSRLTVL.

This clonotype was detected many times. This rearrangement joins TRBV28 to TRBJ2-4, with 7 positions matching TRBD1. J lost 0 bases, V lost 5 bases, and 4 bases had no gene match. Germline lookup yields CDR1 MDHEN and CDR2 SYDVKM. The CDR3 extends over 15 amino acids. DNA of the CDR3: TGTGCCAGCAGTACGACAGGGCTAGCCAAAAACATTCAGTACTTC. Translating gives CASSTTGLAKNIQYF.

At least ten counts were recorded for this clonotype. The chain couples TRBV6-4 to TRBJ2-1, with 15 nucleotides matching TRBD2. The germline gives CDR1 MRHNA, CDR2 SNTAGT. The CDR3 consists of 15 residues. The V and J ends lost 4 bases and 6 bases, in that order; junction bases with no gene match: 1. CDR3 protein: CASSGTSGGANEQFF. The CDR3 coding sequence is TGTGCCAGCAGTGGGACTAGCGGGGGGGCCAATGAGCAGTTCTTC.

The sample holds a few counts of this clonotype. This sequence joins TRBV20-1 and TRBJ2-6; 13 bases fit TRBD2. The V gene's germline CDR1 is DFQATT and CDR2 SNEGSKA (reference sequence). The trim removed 1 base at V and 3 bases at J, leaving 9 bases unmatched. CDR3 length: 19 residues. CDR3 nucleotide sequence: TGCAGTGCTAGAGGGGATACTAGCGGGGGGGCCAGTGGGGCCAACGTCCTGACTTTC. Protein product: CSARGDTSGGASGANVLTF.